This T cell receptor beta chain was documented in a study of T cells after yellow fever vaccination. In TCRdb, the 5' RACE reads were re-called with MiXCR into one record per CDR3 protein. Found here are more than 300,000 distinct CDR3 sequences, 6.8% of them singletons; the top ten hold 15% to 20%. The germline gives CDR1 SGHVS, CDR2 FQNEAQ. CDR3 size: 15 residues. Trimming shortened V by 4 bases and J by 7 bases, and 16 bases separated the two germline ends. Study-level points and caveats: Though it reached lower strength, the secondary response hit its peak faster, day 5 versus 15.

The sample holds a few counts of this clonotype. Antigen specificity is unknown. The chain employs TRBV7-8 and TRBJ1-4, with a tentative D call TRBD1 (6 bases). The clonotype was recovered from a man aged 18 to 30 who received the YFV17D yellow fever vaccine. Sequences were derived from PBMCs, sampled approximately 40 days after the first yellow fever vaccination. The CDR3 bases are TGTGCCAGCAGCTCCCCTCGTCAGGGGAGTGAAAAACTGTTTTTT. Its protein product is CASSSPRQGSEKLFF.